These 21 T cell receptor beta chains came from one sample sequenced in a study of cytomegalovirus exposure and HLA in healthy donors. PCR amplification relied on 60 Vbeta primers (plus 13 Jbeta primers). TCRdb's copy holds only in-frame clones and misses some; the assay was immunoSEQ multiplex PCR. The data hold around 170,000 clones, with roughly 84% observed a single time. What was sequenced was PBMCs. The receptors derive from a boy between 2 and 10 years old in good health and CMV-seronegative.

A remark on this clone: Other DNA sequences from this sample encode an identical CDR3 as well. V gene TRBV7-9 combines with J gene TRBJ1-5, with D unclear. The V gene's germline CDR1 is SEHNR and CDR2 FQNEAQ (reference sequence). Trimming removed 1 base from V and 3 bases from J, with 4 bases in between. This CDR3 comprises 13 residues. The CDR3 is CASSLGANQPQHF. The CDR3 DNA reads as TGTGCCAGCAGCTTAGGCGCCAATCAGCCCCAGCATTTT.

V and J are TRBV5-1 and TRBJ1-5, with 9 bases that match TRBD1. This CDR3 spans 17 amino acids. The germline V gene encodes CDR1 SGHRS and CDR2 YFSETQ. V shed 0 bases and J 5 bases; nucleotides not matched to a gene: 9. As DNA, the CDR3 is TGCGCCAGCAGCTTGGTGGTACGGGACAGGGCCCATCAGCCCCAGCATTTT. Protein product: CASSLVVRDRAHQPQHF.

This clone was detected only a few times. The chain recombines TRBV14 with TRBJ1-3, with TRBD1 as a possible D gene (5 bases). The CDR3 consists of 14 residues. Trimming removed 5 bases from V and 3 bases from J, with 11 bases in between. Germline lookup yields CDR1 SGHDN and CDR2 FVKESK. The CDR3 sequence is CASSYTGVGNTIYF. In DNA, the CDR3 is TGTGCCAGCAGCTATACAGGAGTTGGAAACACCATATATTTT.

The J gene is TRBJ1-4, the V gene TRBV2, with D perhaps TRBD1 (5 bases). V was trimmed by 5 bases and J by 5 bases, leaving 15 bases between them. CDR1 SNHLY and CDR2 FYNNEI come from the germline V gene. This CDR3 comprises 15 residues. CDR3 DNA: TGTGCCAGCAGTTCGGGGGGGGGATCAAATGAAAAACTGTTTTTT. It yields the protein CASSSGGGSNEKLFF.

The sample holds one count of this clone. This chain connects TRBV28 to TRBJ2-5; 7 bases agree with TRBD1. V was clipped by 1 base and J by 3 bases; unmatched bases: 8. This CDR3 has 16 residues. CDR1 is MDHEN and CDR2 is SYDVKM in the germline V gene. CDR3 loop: CASSLLTPGGKETQYF. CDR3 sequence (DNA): TGTGCCAGCAGTTTATTGACGCCAGGGGGTAAAGAGACCCAGTACTTC.

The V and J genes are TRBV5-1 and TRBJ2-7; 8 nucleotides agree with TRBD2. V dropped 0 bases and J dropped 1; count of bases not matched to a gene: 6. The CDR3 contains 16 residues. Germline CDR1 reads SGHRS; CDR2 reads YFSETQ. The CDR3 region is CASSLGVLAASYEQYF. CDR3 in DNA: TGCGCCAGCAGCTTGGGGGTACTAGCGGCGTCCTACGAGCAGTACTTC.

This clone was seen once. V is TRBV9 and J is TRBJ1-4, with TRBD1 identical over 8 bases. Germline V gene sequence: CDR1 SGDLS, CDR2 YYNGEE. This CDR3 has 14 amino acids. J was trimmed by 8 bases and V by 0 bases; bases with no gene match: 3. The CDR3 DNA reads TGTGCCAGCAGCGTAGGGCAGGGGGCCGAAAAACTGTTTTTT. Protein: CASSVGQGAEKLFF.

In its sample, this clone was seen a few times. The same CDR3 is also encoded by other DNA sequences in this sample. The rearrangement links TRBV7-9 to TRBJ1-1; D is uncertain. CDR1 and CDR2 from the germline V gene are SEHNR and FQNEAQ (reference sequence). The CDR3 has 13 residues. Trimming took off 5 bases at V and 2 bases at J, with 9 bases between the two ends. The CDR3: CASSPEGNTEAFF. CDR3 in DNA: TGTGCCAGCAGCCCCGAGGGTAACACTGAAGCTTTCTTT.

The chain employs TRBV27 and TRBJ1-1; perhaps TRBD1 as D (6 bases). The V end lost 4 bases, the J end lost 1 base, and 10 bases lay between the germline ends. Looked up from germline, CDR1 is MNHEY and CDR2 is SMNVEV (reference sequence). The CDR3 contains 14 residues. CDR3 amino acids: CASSSYRENTEAFF. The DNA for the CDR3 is TGTGCCAGCAGTTCTTACAGGGAGAACACTGAAGCTTTCTTT.

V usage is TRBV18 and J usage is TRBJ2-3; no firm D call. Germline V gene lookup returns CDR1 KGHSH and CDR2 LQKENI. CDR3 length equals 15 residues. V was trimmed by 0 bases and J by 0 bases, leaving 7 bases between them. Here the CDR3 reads CASSPPYSSTDTQYF. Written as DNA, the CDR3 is TGTGCCAGCTCACCACCGTACTCTAGCACAGATACGCAGTATTTT.

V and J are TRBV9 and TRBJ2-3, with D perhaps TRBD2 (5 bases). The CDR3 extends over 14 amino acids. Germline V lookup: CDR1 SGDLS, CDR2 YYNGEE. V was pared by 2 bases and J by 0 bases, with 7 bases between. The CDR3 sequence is CASSVRASTDTQYF. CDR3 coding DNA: TGTGCCAGCAGCGTGAGGGCTAGCACAGATACGCAGTATTTT. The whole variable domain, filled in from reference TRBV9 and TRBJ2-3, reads DSGVTQTPKHLITATGQRVTLRCSPRSGDLSVYWYQQSLDQGLQFLIQYYNGEERAKGNILERFSAQQFPDLHSELNLSSLELGDSALYFCASSVRASTDTQYFGPGTRLTVL.

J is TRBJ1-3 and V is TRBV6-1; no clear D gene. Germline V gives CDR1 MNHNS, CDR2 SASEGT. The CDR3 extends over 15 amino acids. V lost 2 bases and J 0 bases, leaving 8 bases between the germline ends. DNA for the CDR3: TGTGCCAGCAGTGAACGAAGCCACTCTGGAAACACCATATATTTT. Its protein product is CASSERSHSGNTIYF.

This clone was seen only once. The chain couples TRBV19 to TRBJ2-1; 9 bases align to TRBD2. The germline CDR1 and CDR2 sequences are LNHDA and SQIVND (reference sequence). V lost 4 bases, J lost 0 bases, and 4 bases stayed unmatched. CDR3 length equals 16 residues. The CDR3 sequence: CASSRGGRASYNEQFF. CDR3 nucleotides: TGTGCCAGTAGTAGGGGCGGGAGGGCCTCCTACAATGAGCAGTTCTTC.

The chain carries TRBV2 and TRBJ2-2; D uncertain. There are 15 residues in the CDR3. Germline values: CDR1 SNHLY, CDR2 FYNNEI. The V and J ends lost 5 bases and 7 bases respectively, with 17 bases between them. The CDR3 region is CASSSIDSSDGELFF. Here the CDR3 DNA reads TGTGCCAGCAGTTCGATTGACTCAAGTGACGGGGAGCTGTTTTTT.

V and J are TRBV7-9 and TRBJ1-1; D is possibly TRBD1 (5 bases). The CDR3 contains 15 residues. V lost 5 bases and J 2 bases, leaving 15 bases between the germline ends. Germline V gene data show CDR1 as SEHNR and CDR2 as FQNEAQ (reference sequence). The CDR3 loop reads CASSVGATVNTEAFF. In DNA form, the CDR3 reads TGTGCCAGCAGCGTAGGGGCGACAGTTAACACTGAAGCTTTCTTT.

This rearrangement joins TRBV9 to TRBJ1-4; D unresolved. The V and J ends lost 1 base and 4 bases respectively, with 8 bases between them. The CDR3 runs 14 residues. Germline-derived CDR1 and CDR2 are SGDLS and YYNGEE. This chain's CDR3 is CASSVSGNNEKLFF. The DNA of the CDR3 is TGTGCCAGCAGCGTATCGGGGAATAATGAAAAACTGTTTTTT. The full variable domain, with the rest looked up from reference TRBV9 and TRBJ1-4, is DSGVTQTPKHLITATGQRVTLRCSPRSGDLSVYWYQQSLDQGLQFLIQYYNGEERAKGNILERFSAQQFPDLHSELNLSSLELGDSALYFCASSVSGNNEKLFFGSGTQLSVL.

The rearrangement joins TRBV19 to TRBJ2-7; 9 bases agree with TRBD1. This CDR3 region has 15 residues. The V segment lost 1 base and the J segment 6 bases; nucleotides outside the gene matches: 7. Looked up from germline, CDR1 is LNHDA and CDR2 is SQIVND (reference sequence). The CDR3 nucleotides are TGTGCCAGTAGTATAGCTATAACAGGGGGCCGCGAGCAGTACTTC. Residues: CASSIAITGGREQYF.

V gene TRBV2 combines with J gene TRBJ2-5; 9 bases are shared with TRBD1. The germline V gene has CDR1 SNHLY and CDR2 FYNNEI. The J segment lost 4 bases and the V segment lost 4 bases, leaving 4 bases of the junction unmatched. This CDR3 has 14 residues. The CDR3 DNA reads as TGTGCCAGCAGTGGCGGGACAGGGCTAGAGACCCAGTACTTC. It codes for CASSGGTGLETQYF.

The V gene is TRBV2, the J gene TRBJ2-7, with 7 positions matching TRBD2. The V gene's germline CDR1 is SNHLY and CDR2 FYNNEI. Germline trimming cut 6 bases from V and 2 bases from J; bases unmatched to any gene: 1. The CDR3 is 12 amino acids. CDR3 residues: CASSGLAYEQYF. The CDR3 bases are TGTGCCAGCAGCGGACTAGCCTACGAGCAGTACTTC.

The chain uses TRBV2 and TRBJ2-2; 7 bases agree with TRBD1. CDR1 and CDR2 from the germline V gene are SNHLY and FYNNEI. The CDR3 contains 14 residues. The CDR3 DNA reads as TGTGCTTTCATGGACAGGAAGAACACCGGGGAGCTGTTTTTT. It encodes CAFMDRKNTGELFF.

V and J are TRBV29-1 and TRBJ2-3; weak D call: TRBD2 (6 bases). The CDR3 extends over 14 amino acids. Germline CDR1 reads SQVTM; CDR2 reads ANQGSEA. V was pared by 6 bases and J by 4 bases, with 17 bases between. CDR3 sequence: CSVAGTPGADTQYF. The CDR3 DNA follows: TGCAGCGTCGCCGGGACCCCGGGGGCAGATACGCAGTATTTT.